This entry describes one TCR beta chain. Its matching antigen is unknown. Positively selected for CCR7, the CD45RO-negative cells used as naive CD8 cells excluded terminally differentiated effector memory CD45RA+ cells. The record originates from a study of shared clonotypes between healthy human individuals. The wider study: Per donor, CD8 memory used one plate, CD8 naive used two, CD4 memory used three and CD4 naive used three. Study findings and constraints: Estimated clonotype richness was generally higher in naive than memory subsets. Clonotypes that were shared across several donors made up about 5.1% of naive CD4 clonotypes. Lower generation probabilities were found for non-shared clonotypes than for those shared by all four donors.

This CDR3 region has 12 residues. With 1 base removed from V and 6 bases from J, the gap between germline ends came to 5 bases. The germline V gene has CDR1 SGHRS and CDR2 YFSETQ. Clones were sequenced by immunoSEQ multiplex PCR, and TCRdb holds only the in-frame ones, with some missing. The sample consists of some 800,000 clones, nearly 95% of them appearing once. The chain joins TRBV5-1 to TRBJ2-1, with D uncertain. The sequenced material came from naive CD8+ T cells sorted from blood. The receptor was derived from a man aged 30-40 years in good health. CDR3 bases: TGCGCCAGCAGCTTGATGGCCAATGAGCAGTTCTTC. It encodes CASSLMANEQFF.